The clone carrying this T cell receptor beta chain appeared many times. Its antigen is still unknown. Patients aged 18 to 65 with hyperthyroidism were newly diagnosed, with duration under 2 months. The record originates from a study of T cells in Graves' hyperthyroidism and ophthalmopathy. The CDR3 has 13 residues. The V gene lost 2 bases and the J gene lost 5 bases, with 9 bases spanning the gap. From germline, CDR1 is MDHEN and CDR2 SYDVKM. The source material, RNA transcripts, was used to amplify TCR beta CDR3 regions. The primer set for the first-round RT-PCR of the TCR CDR3 was HTBI. Each CDR3 protein gets one entry after TCRdb re-called the multiplex PCR reads with MiXCR. Of about 560,000 distinct CDR3 sequences detected, over 15% appear once; the ten largest clones hold 15% to 20%. General study points: Most thyroid clonotypes that were expanded above 0.001 also turned up in blood.

Sequencing was performed on blood. This TCR was recovered from a woman younger than 30 with Graves' hyperthyroidism. The chain couples TRBV28 to TRBJ2-5, with no clear D. CDR3 sequence reads: CASSLTPPETQYF. CDR3 sequence (DNA): TGTGCCAGCAGTTTAACCCCCCCCGAGACCCAGTACTTC.